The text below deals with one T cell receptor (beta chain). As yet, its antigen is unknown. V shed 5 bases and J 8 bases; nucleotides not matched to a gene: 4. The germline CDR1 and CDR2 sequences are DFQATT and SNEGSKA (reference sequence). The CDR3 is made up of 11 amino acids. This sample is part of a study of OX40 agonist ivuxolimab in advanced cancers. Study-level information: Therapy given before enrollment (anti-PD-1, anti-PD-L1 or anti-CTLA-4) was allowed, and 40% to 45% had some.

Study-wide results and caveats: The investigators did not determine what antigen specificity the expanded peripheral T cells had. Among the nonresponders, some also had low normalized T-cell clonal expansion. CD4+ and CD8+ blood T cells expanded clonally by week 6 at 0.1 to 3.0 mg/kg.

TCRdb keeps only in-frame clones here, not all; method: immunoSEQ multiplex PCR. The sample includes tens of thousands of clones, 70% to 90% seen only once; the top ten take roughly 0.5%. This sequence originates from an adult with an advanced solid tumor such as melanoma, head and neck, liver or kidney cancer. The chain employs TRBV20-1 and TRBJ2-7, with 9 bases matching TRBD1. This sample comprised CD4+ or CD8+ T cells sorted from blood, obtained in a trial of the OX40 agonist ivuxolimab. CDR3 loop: CSAGDRVKQYF. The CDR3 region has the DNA TGCAGTGCTGGGGACAGGGTAAAGCAGTACTTC.